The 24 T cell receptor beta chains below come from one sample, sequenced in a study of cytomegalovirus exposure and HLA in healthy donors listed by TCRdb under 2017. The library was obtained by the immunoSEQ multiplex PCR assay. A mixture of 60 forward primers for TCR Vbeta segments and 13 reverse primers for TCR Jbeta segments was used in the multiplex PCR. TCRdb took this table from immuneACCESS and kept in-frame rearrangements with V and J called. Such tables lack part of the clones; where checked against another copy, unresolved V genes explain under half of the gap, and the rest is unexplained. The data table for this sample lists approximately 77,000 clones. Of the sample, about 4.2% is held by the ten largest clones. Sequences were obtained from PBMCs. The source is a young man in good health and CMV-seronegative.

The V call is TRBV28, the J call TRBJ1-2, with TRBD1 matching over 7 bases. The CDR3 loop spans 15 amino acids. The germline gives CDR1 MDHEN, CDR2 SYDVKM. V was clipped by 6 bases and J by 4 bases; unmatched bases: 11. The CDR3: CASSRVGGGLYGYTF. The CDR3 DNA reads TGTGCCAGCAGCCGAGTAGGGGGCGGTCTCTATGGCTACACCTTC.

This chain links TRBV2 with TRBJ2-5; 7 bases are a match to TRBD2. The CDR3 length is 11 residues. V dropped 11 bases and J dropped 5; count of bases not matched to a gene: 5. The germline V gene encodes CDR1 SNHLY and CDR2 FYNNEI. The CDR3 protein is CASSGGETQYF. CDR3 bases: TGTGCCTCATCCGGGGGGGAGACCCAGTACTTC.

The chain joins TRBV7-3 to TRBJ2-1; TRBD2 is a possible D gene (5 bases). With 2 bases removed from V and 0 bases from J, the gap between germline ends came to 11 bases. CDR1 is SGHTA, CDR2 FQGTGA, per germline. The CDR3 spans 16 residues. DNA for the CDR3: TGTGCCAGCAGCTTACGGTCGGGGAGCTCCTACAATGAGCAGTTCTTC. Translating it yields CASSLRSGSSYNEQFF.

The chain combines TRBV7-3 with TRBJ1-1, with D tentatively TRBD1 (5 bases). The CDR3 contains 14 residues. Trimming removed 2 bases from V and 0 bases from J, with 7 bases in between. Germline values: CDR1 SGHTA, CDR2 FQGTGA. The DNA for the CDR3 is TGTGCCAGCAGCTTACGGGGGATGAACACTGAAGCTTTCTTT. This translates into CASSLRGMNTEAFF.

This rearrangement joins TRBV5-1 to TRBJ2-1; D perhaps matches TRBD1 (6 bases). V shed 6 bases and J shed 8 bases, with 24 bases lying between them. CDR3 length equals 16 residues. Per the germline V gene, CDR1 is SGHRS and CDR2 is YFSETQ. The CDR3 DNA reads TGCGCCAGCATCCCCTTTACAGGGAAAGGTCGGGATGAGCAGTTCTTC. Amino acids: CASIPFTGKGRDEQFF.

The CDR3 coding sequence is TGTGCCAGCAGCTTAACGGGGAGGGCTGAAGCTTTCTTT. Residues: CASSLTGRAEAFF. The chain links TRBV7-3 to TRBJ1-1, with D hard to call. V shed 0 bases and J shed 6 bases, with 8 bases lying between them. The CDR3 has 13 amino acids. CDR1 is SGHTA, CDR2 FQGTGA, per germline. The full variable domain, with the rest looked up from reference TRBV7-3 and TRBJ1-1, is GAGVSQTPSNKVTEKGKYVELRCDPISGHTALYWYRQSLGQGPEFLIYFQGTGAADDSGLPNDRFFAVRPEGSVSTLKIQRTERGDSAVYLCASSLTGRAEAFFGQGTRLTVV.

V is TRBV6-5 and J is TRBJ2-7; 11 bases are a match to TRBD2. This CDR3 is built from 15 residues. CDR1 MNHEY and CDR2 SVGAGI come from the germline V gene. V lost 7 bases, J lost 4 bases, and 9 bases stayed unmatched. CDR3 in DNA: TGTGCCAGCATCAAAGGGACTAGCGGTTCTTACGAGCAGTACTTC. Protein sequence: CASIKGTSGSYEQYF.

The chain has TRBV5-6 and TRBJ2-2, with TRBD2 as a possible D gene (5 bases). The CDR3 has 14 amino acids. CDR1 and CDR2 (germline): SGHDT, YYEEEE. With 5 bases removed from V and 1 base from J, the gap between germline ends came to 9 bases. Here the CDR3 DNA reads TGTGCCAGCAGGTCAGGACTGAACACCGGGGAGCTGTTTTTT. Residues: CASRSGLNTGELFF.

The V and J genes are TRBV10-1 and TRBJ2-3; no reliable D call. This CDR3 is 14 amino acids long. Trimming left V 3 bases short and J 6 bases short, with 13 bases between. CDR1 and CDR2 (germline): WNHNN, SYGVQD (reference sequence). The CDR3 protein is CASSEGGTRDTQYF. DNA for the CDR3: TGCGCCAGCAGTGAAGGCGGTACGCGGGATACGCAGTATTTT.

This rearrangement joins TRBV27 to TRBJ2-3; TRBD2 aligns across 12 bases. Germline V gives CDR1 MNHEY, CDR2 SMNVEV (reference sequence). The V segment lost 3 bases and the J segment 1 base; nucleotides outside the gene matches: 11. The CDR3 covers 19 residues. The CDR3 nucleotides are TGTGCCAGCAGTTTCCTCGCACTAGCGGGGGGACCCCGCACAGATACGCAGTATTTT. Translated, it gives CASSFLALAGGPRTDTQYF.

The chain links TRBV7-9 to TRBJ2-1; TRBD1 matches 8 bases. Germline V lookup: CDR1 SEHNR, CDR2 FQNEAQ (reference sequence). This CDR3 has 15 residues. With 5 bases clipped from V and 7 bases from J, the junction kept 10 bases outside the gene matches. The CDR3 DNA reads TGTGCCAGCAGCCGCGGACAGGGAGGCGTTAATGAGCAGTTCTTC. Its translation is CASSRGQGGVNEQFF.

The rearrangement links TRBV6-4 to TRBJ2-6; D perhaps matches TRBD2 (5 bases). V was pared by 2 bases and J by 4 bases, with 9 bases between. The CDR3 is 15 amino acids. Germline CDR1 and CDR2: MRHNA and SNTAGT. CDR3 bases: TGTGCCAGCAGTGACGGCGGGCCCGGGGCCAACGTCCTGACTTTC. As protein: CASSDGGPGANVLTF.

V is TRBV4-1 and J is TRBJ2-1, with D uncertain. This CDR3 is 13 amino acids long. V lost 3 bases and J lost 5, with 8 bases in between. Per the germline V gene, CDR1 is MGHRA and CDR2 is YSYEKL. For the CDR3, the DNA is TGCGCCAGCAGCCAGTCCCGGGACAATGAGCAGTTCTTC. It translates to CASSQSRDNEQFF.

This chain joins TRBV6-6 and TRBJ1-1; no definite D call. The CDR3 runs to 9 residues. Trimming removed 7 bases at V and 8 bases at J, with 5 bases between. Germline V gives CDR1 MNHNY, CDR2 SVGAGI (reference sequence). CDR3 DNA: TGTGCCAGCACCTCGGAAGCTTTCTTT. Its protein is CASTSEAFF.

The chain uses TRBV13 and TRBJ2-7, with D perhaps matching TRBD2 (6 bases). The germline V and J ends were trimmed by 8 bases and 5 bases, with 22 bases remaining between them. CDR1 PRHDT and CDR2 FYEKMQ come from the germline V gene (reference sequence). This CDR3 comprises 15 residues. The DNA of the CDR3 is TGTGCCAGCTATCGTTCCACCTCGGGGGAGAACGAGCAGTACTTC. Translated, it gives CASYRSTSGENEQYF. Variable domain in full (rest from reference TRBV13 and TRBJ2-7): AAGVIQSPRHLIKEKRETATLKCYPIPRHDTVYWYQQGPGQDPQFLISFYEKMQSDKGSIPDRFSAQQFSDYHSELNMSSLELGDSALYFCASYRSTSGENEQYFGPGTRLTVT.

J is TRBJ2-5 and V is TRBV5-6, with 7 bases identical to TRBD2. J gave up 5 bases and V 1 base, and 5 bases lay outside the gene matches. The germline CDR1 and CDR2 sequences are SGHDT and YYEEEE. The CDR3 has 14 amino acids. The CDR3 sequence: CASSLTGLEETQYF. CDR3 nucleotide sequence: TGTGCCAGCAGCTTGACCGGACTAGAGGAGACCCAGTACTTC.

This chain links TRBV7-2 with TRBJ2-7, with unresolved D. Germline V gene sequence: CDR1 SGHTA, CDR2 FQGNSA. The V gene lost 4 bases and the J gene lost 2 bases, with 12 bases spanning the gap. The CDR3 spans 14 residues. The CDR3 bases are TGTGCCAGCAGCTCCTCTTCGGGTACCTACGAGCAGTACTTC. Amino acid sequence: CASSSSSGTYEQYF.

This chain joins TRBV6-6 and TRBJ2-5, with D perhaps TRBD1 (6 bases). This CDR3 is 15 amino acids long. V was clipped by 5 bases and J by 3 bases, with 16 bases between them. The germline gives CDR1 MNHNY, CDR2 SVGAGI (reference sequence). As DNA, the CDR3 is TGTGCCAGCAGTGTGACTATAGGGGGAGAAGAGACCCAGTACTTC. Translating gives CASSVTIGGEETQYF.

The CDR3 reads CASSLQGNSPLHF. In nucleotides, the CDR3 is TGTGCCAGCAGTTTGCAGGGTAATTCACCCCTCCACTTT. V and J are TRBV27 and TRBJ1-6, with D possibly being TRBD1 (5 bases). The CDR3 is 13 amino acids. Germline CDR1 and CDR2: MNHEY and SMNVEV (reference sequence). V lost 3 bases, J lost 6 bases, and 6 bases lay in between.

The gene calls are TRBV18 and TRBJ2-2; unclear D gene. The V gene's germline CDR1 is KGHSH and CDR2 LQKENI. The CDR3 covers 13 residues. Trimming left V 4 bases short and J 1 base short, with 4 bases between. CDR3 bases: TGTGCCAGCTCACGCGAGAACACCGGGGAGCTGTTTTTT. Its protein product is CASSRENTGELFF.

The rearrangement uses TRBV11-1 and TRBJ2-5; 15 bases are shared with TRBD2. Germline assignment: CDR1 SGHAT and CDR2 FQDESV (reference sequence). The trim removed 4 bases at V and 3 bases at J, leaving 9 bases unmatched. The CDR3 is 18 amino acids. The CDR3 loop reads CASSSHGLAGGLEETQYF. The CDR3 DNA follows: TGTGCCAGCAGCTCCCACGGACTAGCGGGGGGGCTAGAAGAGACCCAGTACTTC.

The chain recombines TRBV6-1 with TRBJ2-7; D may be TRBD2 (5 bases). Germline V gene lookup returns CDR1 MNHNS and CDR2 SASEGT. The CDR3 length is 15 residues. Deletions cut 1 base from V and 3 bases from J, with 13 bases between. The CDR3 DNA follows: TGTGCCAGCAGTGAAGAGAGGAGGAGATACTACGAGCAGTACTTC. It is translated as CASSEERRRYYEQYF.

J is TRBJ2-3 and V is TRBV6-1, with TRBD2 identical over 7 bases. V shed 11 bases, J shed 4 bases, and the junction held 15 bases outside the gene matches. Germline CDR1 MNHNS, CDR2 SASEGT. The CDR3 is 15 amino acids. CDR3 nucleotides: TGTGCCGTAGCACGCGGACTAGACGTAGCAGATACGCAGTATTTT. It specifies CAVARGLDVADTQYF.

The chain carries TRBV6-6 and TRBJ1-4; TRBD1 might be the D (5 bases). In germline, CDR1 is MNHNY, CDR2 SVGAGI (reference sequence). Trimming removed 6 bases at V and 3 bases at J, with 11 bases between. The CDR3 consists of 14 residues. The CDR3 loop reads CASSSTGSNEKLFF. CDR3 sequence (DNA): TGTGCCAGCAGCTCTACAGGTTCTAATGAAAAACTGTTTTTT.